This is a list of T cell receptor beta chains from one sample in a study of blood T cell repertoires in COVID-19. TCRdb's table, derived via immunoSEQ multiplex PCR, lists solely in-frame clones and lacks some. The repertoire has roughly 120,000 clones, roughly nine tenths of them found once; the top ten carry less than 5%. Specimen: peripheral blood. The source is a man between 60 and 75 years old with COVID-19, enrolled during active disease. Both conserved end residues are part of each CDR3. The order of the fields is V gene, J gene, clone size, CDR3 length, D gene, CDR3 DNA, CDR3 protein. D genes are given only for firm matches. Only part of the rows carry a size: once, few, many, or a class if the clone is expanded.

TRBV6-4	TRBJ2-1	-	15	-	TGTGCCAGCCTCTACGCGACTGGGGCCCACAATGAGCAGTTCTTC	CASLYATGAHNEQFF
TRBV3-1/TRBV3-2	TRBJ2-1	-	16	TRBD2	TGTGCCAGCAGCCCGACTAGCGGACCCCCCTACAATGAGCAGTTCTTC	CASSPTSGPPYNEQFF
TRBV24-1	TRBJ2-1	-	18	TRBD2	TGTGCCACCAGTGATTCGTCTAGCGGGAGGGACGTGGACAATGAGCAGTTCTTC	CATSDSSSGRDVDNEQFF
TRBV7-2	TRBJ1-4	-	16	TRBD1	TGTGCCAGCAGCCCGGACAGGGCCGCGGCTAATGAAAAACTGTTTTTT	CASSPDRAAANEKLFF
TRBV21-1	TRBJ2-7	-	19	-	TGTGCCAGCAGCAAAGTCCCCCCACCTCAGCGGGAGGGCCGCTACGAGCAGTACTTC	CASSKVPPPQREGRYEQYF
TRBV6-2/TRBV6-3	TRBJ2-7	-	15	TRBD2	TGTGCCAGCAGTTACGACGGCGGGAGGGCCGACGAGCAGTACTTC	CASSYDGGRADEQYF
TRBV2	TRBJ2-3	-	18	TRBD2	TGTGCCAGCAGTGAAGGTCTAGCGGGAGGGGATAGCACAGATACGCAGTATTTT	CASSEGLAGGDSTDTQYF
TRBV7-9	TRBJ2-3	-	13	-	TGTGCCAGCGGACGGGAGAGAACAGATACGCAGTATTTT	CASGRERTDTQYF
TRBV27	TRBJ2-7	-	14	TRBD2	TGTGCCAGCAGTCGTGCCGGACTAGCCTACGAGCAGTACTTC	CASSRAGLAYEQYF
TRBV12-3/TRBV12-4	TRBJ2-5	-	13	-	TGTGCCAGCAGTTTAAGGGGCTTAGGCACCCAGTACTTC	CASSLRGLGTQYF
TRBV6-5	TRBJ1-6	-	12	-	TGTGCCAGCAGTCCAAATAATTCACCCCTCCACTTT	CASSPNNSPLHF
TRBV5-8	TRBJ2-7	-	13	-	TGTGCCAGCAGCTTGGGATTGGCTGACGAGCAGTACTTC	CASSLGLADEQYF
TRBV3-1/TRBV3-2	TRBJ1-5	few	16	TRBD1	TGTGCCAGCAGCCCGACCGGACAGGGGCGCGGGCTGCCCCAGCATTTT	CASSPTGQGRGLPQHF
TRBV11-2	TRBJ2-1	-	14	TRBD2	TGTGCCAGCAGTATAGCGGGAAATTACAATGAGCAGTTCTTC	CASSIAGNYNEQFF
TRBV27	TRBJ1-5	-	14	TRBD1	TGTGCCAGCAGTAGACAGGGCGGCAATCAGCCCCAGCATTTT	CASSRQGGNQPQHF
TRBV5-5	TRBJ2-7	-	16	TRBD1	TGTGCCAGCAGCTTGGCACCGGGACAGGGTCTCTTCGAGCAGTACTTC	CASSLAPGQGLFEQYF
TRBV30	TRBJ1-2	-	13	TRBD1	TGTGCCTGGAGGGACAGGGTGGACTATGGCTACACCTTC	CAWRDRVDYGYTF
TRBV6-2/TRBV6-3	TRBJ2-1	-	14	TRBD2	TGTGCCAGCAGCTTCCCGGGACTAGAGGATGAGCAGTTCTTC	CASSFPGLEDEQFF
TRBV6-5	TRBJ1-2	-	13	TRBD1	TGTGCCAGCAGTCAGGACAGGGGGGAGGGCTACACCTTC	CASSQDRGEGYTF
TRBV10-3	TRBJ2-1	-	14	TRBD2	TGTGCCATCAGAGGACTAGTGGGGGACAATGAGCAGTTCTTC	CAIRGLVGDNEQFF
TRBV7-7	TRBJ2-7	-	13	-	TGTGCTAGCAGCTTAGCGGTTAGCGACGAGCAGTACTTC	CASSLAVSDEQYF
TRBV5-1	TRBJ2-2	-	16	TRBD1	TGCGCCAGCAGCTTGCTCCAGGGGGAAGACACCGGGGAGCTGTTTTTT	CASSLLQGEDTGELFF
TRBV2	TRBJ1-1	-	13	-	TGTGCCAGCAGTCCCCAGGTGGATACTGAAGCTTTCTTT	CASSPQVDTEAFF
TRBV6-6	TRBJ1-5	-	14	TRBD1	TGTGCCAGCACCGACAGGGATAGCAATCAGCCCCAGCATTTT	CASTDRDSNQPQHF
TRBV28	TRBJ2-6	once	15	-	TGTGCCAGCATCCACGGAGGGGTTGGGGCCAACGTCCTGACTTTC	CASIHGGVGANVLTF
TRBV28	TRBJ2-5	-	17	TRBD2	TGTGCCAGCAGTTTGCCCCTCGGACTAGCGGGAAGGAAGACCCAGTACTTC	CASSLPLGLAGRKTQYF
TRBV7-2	TRBJ1-5	-	13	-	TGTGCCAGCAGCTTAGCGCGCGGGCAGCCCCAGCATTTT	CASSLARGQPQHF
TRBV10-3	TRBJ2-3	many	15	TRBD1	TGTGCCATCAGGACGGGACAGGGGAGCACAGATACGCAGTATTTT	CAIRTGQGSTDTQYF
TRBV5-1	TRBJ2-7	-	12	TRBD2	TGCGCCAGCAGTTGGTCTAGCGGCGAGCAGTACTTC	CASSWSSGEQYF
TRBV7-6	TRBJ2-1	-	15	-	TGTGCCAGCAGCTTAGACCGCGGGGCGTATAATGAGCAGTTCTTC	CASSLDRGAYNEQFF
TRBV30	TRBJ1-2	-	13	-	TGTGCCTGGAGCCACCGGGGGGGGCTGGGCTACACCTTC	CAWSHRGGLGYTF
TRBV2	TRBJ2-1	-	14	TRBD2	TGTGCCAGCAGCGGGACTAGCGCCTACAATGAGCAGTTCTTC	CASSGTSAYNEQFF
TRBV18	TRBJ2-1	-	15	-	TGTGCCAGCTCACCAACAGGGAGCTCCTACAATGAGCAGTTCTTC	CASSPTGSSYNEQFF
TRBV19	TRBJ1-5	-	15	-	TGTGCCAGTAGTATAGGAAGGGAGCGCGGTCAGCCCCAGCATTTT	CASSIGRERGQPQHF